This TCR beta chain was recorded in a study of blood T cell repertoires in COVID-19 (dated by TCRdb to 2018 to 2020). In the study overall: Samples from collaborators originated in the United States, Italy and Spain and spanned both the acute and convalescent phases of COVID-19. The prospective study material was composed of cDNA or gDNA derived from T cells, B-cell-depleted T cells, or PBMCs. Where available, HLA class I and class II types were taken from metadata supplied by the sample provider and were not determined by assay-based typing. The repertoires were released in a freely available public database meant as a resource for research on the immune response to SARS-CoV-2. Samples were obtained from the ongoing ImmuneRACE study (first 160 participants) and from 950 to 1,500 subjects provided by 6 global collaborators. Nearly every sample came with metadata listing a de-identified subject ID, COVID-19 status, age in years and sex. The dataset comprised deeply sampled blood TCRbeta repertoires from subjects exposed to, actively infected with, or recovered from COVID-19.

The immunoSEQ Assay, a bias-controlled multiplex PCR, was used to amplify TCRbeta CDR3 regions from genomic DNA. The authors processed their data as follows. Nucleated cell counts per sample were estimated from amplification of reference gene primers within the assay. To quantify the absolute abundance of each unique TCRbeta CDR3 rearrangement, sequence reads were collapsed and filtered. For each sample, productive Simpson clonality was calculated as the square root of Simpson's diversity index over productive rearrangements. TCRdb took over this immuneACCESS table, retaining in-frame rearrangements with V and J assigned. Such tables are incomplete; in checked studies, under half of the missing clones stem from an unresolved V gene, and the remainder is unexplained. V, J and clone size are those of that table, while D and trimming were read from the DNA. The sample records 90,000 to 100,000 clones, about 80% of which are singletons. The ten largest clones take up roughly 10% of the sample.

Results and caveats for the whole study, not just this receptor: Clinical and demographic metadata were provided uncurated, with the amount varying by source and participant.

Collaborating institutions collected whole blood in K2EDTA tubes following their own protocols. For TCRbeta analysis, collaborators shipped samples as frozen whole blood, isolated PBMCs, or DNA extracted from either of those sample types. Trimming takes 6 bases from V and 1 base from J, and the germline ends sit 9 bases apart. From cysteine to phenylalanine, the CDR3 is 14 amino acids long. Here the CDR3 DNA is all that survives: 42 bases in frame from base 1. Per the germline V gene, SNHLY is the CDR1 and FYNNEI is the CDR2. Worth noting for this clone: The clone's antigen remains unknown. Per-base quality was not reported, and no clone a single base away is much larger than it.

The clonotype comes from a man aged 70 or older with acute or convalescent COVID-19. Material: peripheral blood. The chain is assembled from TRBV2 and TRBJ2-2; matching of 5 bases hints at TRBD1 as the D gene. The nucleotide sequence reads as follows: TGTGCCAGCAGAACAGGAGTGAACACCGGGGAGCTGTTTTTT. This encodes CASRTGVNTGELFF.